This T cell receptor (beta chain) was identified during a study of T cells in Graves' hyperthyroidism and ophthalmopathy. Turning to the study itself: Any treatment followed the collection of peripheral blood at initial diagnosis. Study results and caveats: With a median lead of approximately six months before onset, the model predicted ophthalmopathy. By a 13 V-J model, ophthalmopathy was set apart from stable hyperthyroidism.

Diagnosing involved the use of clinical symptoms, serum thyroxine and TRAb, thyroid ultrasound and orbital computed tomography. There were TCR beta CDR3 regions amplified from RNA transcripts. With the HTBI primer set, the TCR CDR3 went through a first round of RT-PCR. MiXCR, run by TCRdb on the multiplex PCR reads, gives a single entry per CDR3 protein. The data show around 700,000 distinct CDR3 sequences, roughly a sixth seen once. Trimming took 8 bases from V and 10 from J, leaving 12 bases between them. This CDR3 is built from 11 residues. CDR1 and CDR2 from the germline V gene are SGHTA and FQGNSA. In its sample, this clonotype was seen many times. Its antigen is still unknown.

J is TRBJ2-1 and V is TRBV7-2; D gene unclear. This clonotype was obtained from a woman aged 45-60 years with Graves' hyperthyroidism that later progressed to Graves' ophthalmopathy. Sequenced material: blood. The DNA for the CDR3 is TGTGCCAGCGGCACTGCACACGAGCAGTTCTTC. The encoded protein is CASGTAHEQFF.